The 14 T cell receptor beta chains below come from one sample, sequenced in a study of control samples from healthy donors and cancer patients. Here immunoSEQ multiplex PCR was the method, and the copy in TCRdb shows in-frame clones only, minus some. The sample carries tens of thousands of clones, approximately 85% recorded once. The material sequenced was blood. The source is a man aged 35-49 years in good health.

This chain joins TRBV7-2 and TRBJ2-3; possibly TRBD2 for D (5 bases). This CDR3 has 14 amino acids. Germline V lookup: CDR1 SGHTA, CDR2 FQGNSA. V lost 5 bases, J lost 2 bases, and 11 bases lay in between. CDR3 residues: CASSISEDTDTQYF. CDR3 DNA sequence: TGTGCCAGCAGCATTAGCGAGGACACAGATACGCAGTATTTT.

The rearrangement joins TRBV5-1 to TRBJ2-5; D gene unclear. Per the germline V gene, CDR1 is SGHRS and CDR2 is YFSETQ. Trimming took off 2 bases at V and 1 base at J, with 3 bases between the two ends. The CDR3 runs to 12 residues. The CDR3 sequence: CASSLSQETQYF. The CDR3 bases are TGCGCCAGCAGCTTAAGCCAAGAGACCCAGTACTTC.

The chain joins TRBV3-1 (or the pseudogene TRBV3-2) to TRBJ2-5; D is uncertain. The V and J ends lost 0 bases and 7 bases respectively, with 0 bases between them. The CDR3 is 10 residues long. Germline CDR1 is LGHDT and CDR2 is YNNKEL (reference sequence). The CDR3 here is CASSQETQYF. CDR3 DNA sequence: TGTGCCAGCAGCCAAGAGACCCAGTACTTC.

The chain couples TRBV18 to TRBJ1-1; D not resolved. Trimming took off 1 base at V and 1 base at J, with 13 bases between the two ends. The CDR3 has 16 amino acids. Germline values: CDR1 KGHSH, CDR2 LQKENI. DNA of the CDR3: TGTGCCAGCTCACCACGGGAGAGCCCGACGAACACTGAAGCTTTCTTT. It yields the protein CASSPRESPTNTEAFF.

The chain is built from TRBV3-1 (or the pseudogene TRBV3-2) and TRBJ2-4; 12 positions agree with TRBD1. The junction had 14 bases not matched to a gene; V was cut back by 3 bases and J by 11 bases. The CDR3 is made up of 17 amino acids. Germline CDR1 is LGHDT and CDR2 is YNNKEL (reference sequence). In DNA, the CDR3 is TGTGCCAGCAGCCATATCCGGGACAGGGGGCGCCCGACGCTTCAGTACTTC. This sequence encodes CASSHIRDRGRPTLQYF.

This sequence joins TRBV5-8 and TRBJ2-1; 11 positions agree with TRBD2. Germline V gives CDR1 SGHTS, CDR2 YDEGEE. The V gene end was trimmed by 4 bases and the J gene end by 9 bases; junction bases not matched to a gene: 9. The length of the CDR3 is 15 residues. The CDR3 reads CASSLRSGGAGEQFF. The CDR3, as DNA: TGTGCCAGCAGCCTGCGTAGCGGGGGGGCCGGTGAGCAGTTCTTC.

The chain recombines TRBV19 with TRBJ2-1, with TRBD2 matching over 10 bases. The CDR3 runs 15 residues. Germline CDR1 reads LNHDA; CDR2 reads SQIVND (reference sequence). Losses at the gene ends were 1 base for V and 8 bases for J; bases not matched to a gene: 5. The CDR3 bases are TGTGCCAGTAGTATAGTAAGCGGGGGGGCCTATGAGCAGTTCTTC. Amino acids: CASSIVSGGAYEQFF.

DNA for the CDR3: TGTGCCAGCAGTTTGGAGGGACAGGGCAACACCGGGGAGCTGTTTTTT. Protein product: CASSLEGQGNTGELFF. The genes are TRBV27 and TRBJ2-2, with TRBD1 matching over 9 bases. Trimming cost V 3 bases and J 2 bases; bases outside gene matches: 4. CDR1 is MNHEY and CDR2 is SMNVEV in the germline V gene (reference sequence). This CDR3 is 16 amino acids long.

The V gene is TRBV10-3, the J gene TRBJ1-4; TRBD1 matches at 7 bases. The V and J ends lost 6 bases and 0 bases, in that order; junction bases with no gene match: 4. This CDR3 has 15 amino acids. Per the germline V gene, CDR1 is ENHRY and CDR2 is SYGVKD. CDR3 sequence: CAISGGQATNEKLFF. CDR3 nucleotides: TGTGCCATCAGCGGCGGACAGGCAACTAATGAAAAACTGTTTTTT.

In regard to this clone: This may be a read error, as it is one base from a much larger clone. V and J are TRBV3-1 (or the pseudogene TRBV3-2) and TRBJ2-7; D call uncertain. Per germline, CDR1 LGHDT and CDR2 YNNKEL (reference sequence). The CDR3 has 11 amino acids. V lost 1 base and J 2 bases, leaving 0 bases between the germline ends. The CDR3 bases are TGTGCCAGCAGCCAAGCCTACGAGCAGTACTTC. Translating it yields CASSQAYEQYF.

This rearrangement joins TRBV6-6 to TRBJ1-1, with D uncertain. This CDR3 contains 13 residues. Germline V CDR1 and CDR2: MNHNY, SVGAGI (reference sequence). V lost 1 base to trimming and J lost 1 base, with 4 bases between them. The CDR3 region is CASSYLENTEAFF. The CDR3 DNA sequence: TGTGCCAGCAGTTACTTAGAGAACACTGAAGCTTTCTTT.

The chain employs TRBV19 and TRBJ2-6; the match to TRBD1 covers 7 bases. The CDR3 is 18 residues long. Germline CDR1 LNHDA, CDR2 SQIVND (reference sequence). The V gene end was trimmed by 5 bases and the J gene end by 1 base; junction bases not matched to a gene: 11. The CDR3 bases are TGTGCCAGTAGTCCGCTAACAGGGGTCAGTTCTGGGGCCAACGTCCTGACTTTC. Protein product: CASSPLTGVSSGANVLTF.

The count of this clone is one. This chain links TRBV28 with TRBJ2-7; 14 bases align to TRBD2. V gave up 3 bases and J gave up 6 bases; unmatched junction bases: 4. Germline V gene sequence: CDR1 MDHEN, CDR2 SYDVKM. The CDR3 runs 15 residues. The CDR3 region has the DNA TGTGCCAGCAGTTTGGGACTAGCGGGAGTCGGCGAGCAGTACTTC. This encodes CASSLGLAGVGEQYF.

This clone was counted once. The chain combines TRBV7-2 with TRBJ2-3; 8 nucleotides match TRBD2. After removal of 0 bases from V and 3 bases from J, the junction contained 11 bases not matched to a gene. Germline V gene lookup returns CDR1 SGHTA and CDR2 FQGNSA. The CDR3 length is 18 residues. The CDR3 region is CASSLAILGSGVTDTQYF. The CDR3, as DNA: TGTGCCAGCAGCTTAGCCATACTAGGTAGCGGGGTAACAGATACGCAGTATTTT.